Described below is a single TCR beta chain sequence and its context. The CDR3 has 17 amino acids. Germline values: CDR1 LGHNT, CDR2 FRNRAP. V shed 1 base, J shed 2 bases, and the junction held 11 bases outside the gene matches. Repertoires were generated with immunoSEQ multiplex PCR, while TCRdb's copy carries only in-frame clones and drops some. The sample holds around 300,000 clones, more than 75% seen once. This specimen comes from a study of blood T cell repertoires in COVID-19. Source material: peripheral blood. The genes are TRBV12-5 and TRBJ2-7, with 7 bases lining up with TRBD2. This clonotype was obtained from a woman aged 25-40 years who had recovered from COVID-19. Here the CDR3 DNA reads TGTGCTAGTGGTTTGGCGGTACGGGAGGCACCAACCTACGAGCAGTACTTC. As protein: CASGLAVREAPTYEQYF.